One and the same sample provided the 15 T cell receptor beta chains below, sequenced in a study of molecular identifiers for immune sequencing clone quantification. Each CDR3 protein is one row after TCRdb ran MiXCR on the PCR reads. The table lists 65,000 or so distinct CDR3 sequences, about a fifth of them singletons. Input material: naive CD8+ T cells from blood, with Jurkat cell RNA spiked in. The subset was: FACS-sorted CD8+CD4-CCR7+CD45RA+ naive T cells. Source of these receptors: a human donor in good health. Some libraries in this study had Jurkat cell RNA spiked in.

This clonotype was observed at least ten times. The chain is built from TRBV30 and TRBJ1-3; no definite D call. Germline V lookup: CDR1 GTSNPN, CDR2 SVGIG (reference sequence). V gave up 4 bases and J gave up 0 bases, with 19 bases separating them. The CDR3 length is 17 residues. Here the CDR3 reads CAWTNLGRIASGNTIYF. CDR3 in DNA: TGTGCCTGGACCAACCTTGGGCGGATTGCCTCTGGAAACACCATATATTTT. The full variable domain, completed using reference TRBV30 and TRBJ1-3, is SQTIHQWPATLVQPVGSPLSLECTVEGTSNPNLYWYRQAAGRGLQLLFYSVGIGQISSEVPQNLSASRPQDRQFILSSKKLLLSDSGFYLCAWTNLGRIASGNTIYFGEGSWLTVV.

This clonotype was seen a handful of times. V and J are TRBV5-1 and TRBJ2-5; D is perhaps TRBD1 (6 bases). The CDR3 spans 14 residues. Germline lookup yields CDR1 SGHRS and CDR2 YFSETQ. V was clipped by 1 base and J by 2 bases, with 9 bases between them. The CDR3 sequence is CASSLKDRQETQYF. DNA of the CDR3: TGCGCCAGCAGCTTGAAAGACAGGCAAGAGACCCAGTACTTC.

A remark on this clonotype: Given a much more abundant clone one base away, this may be a read error. The chain employs TRBV28 and TRBJ1-1, with D uncertain. Germline lookup yields CDR1 MDHEN and CDR2 SYDVKM. This CDR3 has 14 residues. CDR3 bases: TGTGCCAGCAGTTTTTTGGTCCCGAACACTGAAGCTCTCTTT. It specifies CASSFLVPNTEALF. The full variable domain, with the rest looked up from reference TRBV28 and TRBJ1-1, is DVKVTQSSRYLVKRTGEKVFLECVQDMDHENMFWYRQDPGLGLRLIYFSYDVKMKEKGDIPEGYSVSREKKERFSLILESASTNQTSMYLCASSFLVPNTEALFGQGTRLTVV.

This chain uses TRBV20-1 with TRBJ2-1, with 15 bases lining up with TRBD2. The CDR3 runs 15 residues. V lost 0 bases, J lost 9 bases, and 3 bases stayed unmatched. The germline V gene encodes CDR1 DFQATT and CDR2 SNEGSKA (reference sequence). CDR3 residues: CSARERTSGRGEQFF. DNA for the CDR3: TGCAGTGCTAGAGAGCGGACTAGCGGGAGGGGTGAGCAGTTCTTC.

Only a few counts were recorded for this clonotype. This chain links TRBV5-4 with TRBJ2-2, with 8 bases lining up with TRBD2. Trimming cost V 4 bases and J 5 bases; bases outside gene matches: 7. Germline CDR1 SGHNT, CDR2 YYREEE (reference sequence). The CDR3 totals 15 residues. CDR3 region: CASSDRLAFTGELFF. The CDR3 nucleotides are TGTGCCAGCAGCGACCGACTAGCGTTTACCGGGGAGCTGTTTTTT.

At least ten counts were recorded for this clonotype. The J gene is TRBJ2-2, the V gene TRBV29-1, with D perhaps matching TRBD2 (5 bases). The CDR3 extends over 15 amino acids. The germline V gene has CDR1 SQVTM and CDR2 ANQGSEA. With 4 bases removed from V and 5 bases from J, the gap between germline ends came to 17 bases. The CDR3 DNA sequence: TGCAGCGTTGTCTGGCTAGCCCCATATACCGGGGAGCTGTTTTTT. This codes for CSVVWLAPYTGELFF.

This clonotype was recorded many times. The CDR3 loop reads CASSPPTAGTSTDTQYF. The CDR3 DNA reads TGTGCCAGCAGTCCACCTACAGCGGGGACTAGCACAGATACGCAGTATTTT. The gene calls are TRBV6-5 and TRBJ2-3, with 7 bases aligning to TRBD2. In germline, CDR1 is MNHEY, CDR2 SVGAGI. The CDR3 totals 17 residues. Trimming at V came to 5 bases and at J to 0 bases, leaving 11 bases not matched to a gene.

This clonotype was detected many times. V and J are TRBV6-2 or TRBV6-3 and TRBJ2-3, with a weak D call TRBD2 (6 bases). The CDR3 loop spans 17 amino acids. Germline values: CDR1 MNHEY, CDR2 SVGEGT. Trimming left V 0 bases short and J 1 base short, with 14 bases between. The CDR3 reads CASSYSLLRDRTDTQYF. CDR3 sequence (DNA): TGTGCCAGCAGTTACTCGTTGTTGCGGGACCGCACAGATACGCAGTATTTT.

The chain combines TRBV7-2 with TRBJ2-1, with no clear D. This CDR3 spans 14 amino acids. Germline V gives CDR1 SGHTA, CDR2 FQGNSA. Trimming removed 4 bases from V and 0 bases from J, with 7 bases in between. CDR3 sequence: CASSYSLSYNEQFF. Here the CDR3 DNA reads TGTGCCAGCAGCTATAGCCTCTCCTACAATGAGCAGTTCTTC.

In regard to this clonotype: This may stem from a read error, because a much larger clone lies one nucleotide away. The chain uses TRBV7-9 and TRBJ2-7; no reliable D call. Germline V gene sequence: CDR1 SEHNR, CDR2 FQNEAQ (reference sequence). The CDR3 has 16 residues. CDR3 in DNA: TGTGCCAGCAGCTTAGCCTCTTCGCGGAACCTCTACGAGCGGTACTTC. As protein: CASSLASSRNLYERYF.

This clonotype was recorded at least ten times. The chain is built from TRBV21-1 and TRBJ2-2; the DNA was not compared with TRBD2, the D call given in the table. TRBV21-1 is an annotated pseudogene. The CDR3 has 17 residues. The CDR3 loop is CASSKGRGTDRTGELFF. The DNA of the CDR3 is TGTGCCAGCAGCAAAGGCAGAGGGACTGATAGGACCGGGGAGCTGTTTTTT.

This clonotype appeared many times. As DNA, the CDR3 is TGTGCCAGCAGCCAAGATGCGCTAAGCGTAGCGGGACGCTACAATGAGCAGTTCTTC. The encoded protein is CASSQDALSVAGRYNEQFF. The V gene is TRBV14, the J gene TRBJ2-1, with 8 bases aligning to TRBD2. V lost 0 bases, J lost 3 bases, and 13 bases stayed unmatched. The CDR3 is 19 residues long. CDR1 is SGHDN, CDR2 FVKESK, per germline.

This clonotype was seen only a few times. The J gene is TRBJ2-7, the V gene TRBV7-9; the match to TRBD1 covers 7 bases. The CDR3 runs to 16 residues. Germline V gene data show CDR1 as SEHNR and CDR2 as FQNEAQ (reference sequence). The V gene end was trimmed by 2 bases and the J gene end by 2 bases; junction bases not matched to a gene: 9. The CDR3 coding sequence is TGTGCCAGCAGCTTATCGACAGGGACCCTTGCCTACGAGCAGTACTTC. It codes for CASSLSTGTLAYEQYF.

The rearrangement joins TRBV7-9 to TRBJ1-2; a possible D gene is TRBD1 (6 bases). V lost 5 bases and J lost 1, with 17 bases in between. The CDR3 is 16 amino acids. Germline lookup yields CDR1 SEHNR and CDR2 FQNEAQ (reference sequence). The CDR3 nucleotides read TGTGCCAGCAGCCAGGGGTATCCACAGGTTAACTATGGCTACACCTTC. It specifies CASSQGYPQVNYGYTF.

At least ten counts were recorded for this clonotype. This rearrangement joins TRBV4-1 to TRBJ2-7; TRBD2 matches at 13 bases. V lost 1 base and J lost 4; bases outside the gene matches: 7. CDR1 and CDR2 (germline): MGHRA, YSYEKL. The CDR3 extends over 17 amino acids. CDR3 protein: CASSQGPPTSGRYEQYF. CDR3 bases: TGCGCCAGCAGCCAAGGGCCCCCGACTAGCGGGAGGTACGAGCAGTACTTC.